The 16 T cell receptor beta chains in this list originate from one sample, sequenced in a study of T cell responses to AZD1222 COVID-19 vaccine. The method was immunoSEQ multiplex PCR; TCRdb's version includes in-frame clones alone and lacks a portion of them. The sample holds about 150,000 clones, around 85% seen once. The sequences come from peripheral blood, collected on day 0 of AZD1222 vaccination. The receptors originated from an adult in good health.

V and J are TRBV24-1 and TRBJ2-1, with D hard to call. This CDR3 has 14 residues. Trimming cost V 9 bases and J 0 bases, with 11 bases left between them. Per the germline V gene, CDR1 is KGHDR and CDR2 is SFDVKD. The chain's CDR3 is CATHHRSSYNEQFF. DNA of the CDR3: TGTGCCACCCATCATAGGAGCTCCTACAATGAGCAGTTCTTC.

DNA of the CDR3: TGTGCCAGGGGCCTCTCTGGGGCCAACGTCCTGACTTTC. This gives the protein CARGLSGANVLTF. The J gene is TRBJ2-6, the V gene TRBV5-3; D gene uncertain. TRBV5-3 is reported as an ORF; its role is uncertain. The germline V and J ends were trimmed by 8 bases and 0 bases, with 6 bases remaining between them. The CDR3 totals 13 residues.

This clone was observed a single time. This chain uses TRBV2 with TRBJ1-6; D gene uncertain. The CDR3 sequence is 15 residues long. Germline-derived CDR1 and CDR2 are SNHLY and FYNNEI. V lost 4 bases and J lost 2, with 9 bases in between. Here the CDR3 DNA reads TGTGCCAGCAGTGCAACGGACGCCTATAATTCACCCCTCCACTTT. Protein sequence: CASSATDAYNSPLHF.

This chain connects TRBV5-1 to TRBJ2-7; 7 bases agree with TRBD1. Losses at the gene ends were 2 bases for V and 7 bases for J; bases not matched to a gene: 9. Germline CDR1 reads SGHRS; CDR2 reads YFSETQ. This CDR3 contains 14 residues. This CDR3 reads CASSFATGNGEQYF. DNA for the CDR3: TGCGCCAGCAGCTTCGCGACAGGGAATGGTGAGCAGTACTTC.

The chain joins TRBV6-5 to TRBJ1-5; D call uncertain. Trimming removed 6 bases from V and 4 bases from J, with 10 bases in between. CDR3 length equals 13 residues. Germline CDR1 and CDR2: MNHEY and SVGAGI. The CDR3: CASRVDGNQPQHF. As DNA, the CDR3 is TGTGCCAGCAGAGTCGACGGGAATCAGCCCCAGCATTTT.

This clone has just one count. This chain links TRBV11-3 with TRBJ2-3; no reliable D call. Germline loops: CDR1 SGHNT, CDR2 YENEEA. CDR3 length: 12 residues. Trimming took off 1 base at V and 11 bases at J, with 10 bases between the two ends. The CDR3 sequence is CASSLGSQKQYF. The CDR3 DNA reads as TGTGCCAGCAGCTTAGGGTCGCAGAAGCAGTATTTT.

This clone turned up a few times. The chain recombines TRBV2 with TRBJ1-1; no clear D gene. Per the germline V gene, CDR1 is SNHLY and CDR2 is FYNNEI. Trimming pared 3 bases from V and 6 bases from J, leaving 17 bases between. The CDR3 loop spans 15 amino acids. The CDR3 sequence: CASSDELGLRAEAFF. CDR3 DNA: TGTGCCAGCAGTGATGAACTCGGCCTAAGGGCTGAAGCTTTCTTT. Filled out from reference TRBV2 and TRBJ1-1, the complete variable domain reads EPEVTQTPSHQVTQMGQEVILRCVPISNHLYFYWYRQILGQKVEFLVSFYNNEISEKSEIFDDQFSVERPDGSNFTLKIRSTKLEDSAMYFCASSDELGLRAEAFFGQGTRLTVV.

The chain carries TRBV12-3 or TRBV12-4 and TRBJ2-3; D tentatively reads TRBD1 or TRBD2 (5 bases each). The CDR3 sequence is 12 residues long. Trimming cost V 7 bases and J 6 bases, with 11 bases left between them. The CDR3 reads CASTTWGDTQYF. CDR3 nucleotides: TGTGCCAGCACCACATGGGGGGATACGCAGTATTTT.

The J gene is TRBJ2-7, the V gene TRBV15, with TRBD1 matching 10 bases. Germline-derived CDR1 and CDR2 are LNHNV and YYDKDF (reference sequence). This CDR3 contains 15 residues. Trimming cost V 5 bases and J 2 bases; bases outside gene matches: 6. CDR3: CATSDTGTGAYEQYF. The CDR3 region has the DNA TGTGCCACCAGCGACACCGGGACAGGGGCCTACGAGCAGTACTTC.

This CDR3 is CASSERQGGGTNEKLFF. CDR3 coding DNA: TGTGCCAGCAGTGAACGACAAGGGGGGGGAACTAATGAAAAACTGTTTTTT. The chain employs TRBV6-1 and TRBJ1-4; D possibly corresponds to TRBD1 (6 bases). The germline V gene has CDR1 MNHNS and CDR2 SASEGT. Trimming cost V 2 bases and J 1 base, with 14 bases left between them. The length of the CDR3 is 17 residues.

The chain combines TRBV5-4 with TRBJ2-5, with 8 nucleotides matching TRBD2. Germline V lookup: CDR1 SGHNT, CDR2 YYREEE (reference sequence). The CDR3 loop spans 18 amino acids. J lost 0 bases, V lost 0 bases, and 10 bases had no gene match. The CDR3 DNA reads TGTGCCAGCAGCTTGGGCGCGGGGGGCCACCTGGACCAAGAGACCCAGTACTTC. As protein: CASSLGAGGHLDQETQYF.

The chain couples TRBV20-1 to TRBJ2-1, with 11 bases lining up with TRBD2. Germline assignment: CDR1 DFQATT and CDR2 SNEGSKA (reference sequence). The trim removed 6 bases at V and 9 bases at J, leaving 1 base unmatched. This CDR3 comprises 11 residues. The CDR3: CSAGTSGEQFF. In DNA, the CDR3 is TGCAGTGCAGGGACTAGCGGTGAGCAGTTCTTC.

This chain uses TRBV4-1 with TRBJ1-1; TRBD1 might be the D (5 bases). CDR1 and CDR2 from the germline V gene are MGHRA and YSYEKL. The CDR3 totals 13 residues. V was pared by 2 bases and J by 9 bases, with 13 bases between. CDR3 protein: CASSQPWDPQAFF. In DNA form, the CDR3 reads TGCGCCAGCAGCCAACCCTGGGACCCACAAGCTTTCTTT.

This clone was found once. The rearrangement joins TRBV5-4 to TRBJ2-1; D uncertain. The CDR3 length is 12 residues. The germline V gene encodes CDR1 SGHNT and CDR2 YYREEE (reference sequence). V was pared by 3 bases and J by 7 bases, with 8 bases between. The CDR3 bases are TGTGCCAGCAGCTCCCCCCCTAATGAGCAGTTCTTC. Encoded protein: CASSSPPNEQFF.

The gene calls are TRBV7-2 and TRBJ1-1; weak D call: TRBD1 (5 bases). V was shortened by 5 bases and J by 3 bases, with 10 bases between the two germline ends. Germline V CDR1 and CDR2: SGHTA, FQGNSA. CDR3 length: 13 residues. The CDR3 DNA sequence: TGTGCCAGCAGCCTCTCCAGGGACACTGAAGCTTTCTTT. It encodes CASSLSRDTEAFF.

This clone was observed a handful of times. The gene calls are TRBV28 and TRBJ2-1; 9 bases are a match to TRBD2. Per germline, CDR1 MDHEN and CDR2 SYDVKM. With V trimmed by 5 bases and J by 9 bases, 8 bases remained unmatched. The CDR3 loop spans 14 amino acids. The CDR3 nucleotides read TGTGCCAGCAGTACCGCTAGCGGGGTGGTTGAGCAGTTCTTC. It yields the protein CASSTASGVVEQFF. Full variable domain (missing parts from reference TRBV28 and TRBJ2-1): DVKVTQSSRYLVKRTGEKVFLECVQDMDHENMFWYRQDPGLGLRLIYFSYDVKMKEKGDIPEGYSVSREKKERFSLILESASTNQTSMYLCASSTASGVVEQFFGPGTRLTVL.